A selection of T cell receptor beta chains follows, all from one sample in a study of radiation and T cells in renal cell carcinoma. TCRdb keeps only in-frame clones here, not all; method: immunoSEQ multiplex PCR. The repertoire holds some 110,000 clones, with 82% as singletons. The sequencing used blood, collected from a patient whose treatment included radiotherapy and nephrectomy. Source of these receptors: a woman aged 55-70 years with renal cell carcinoma. The CDR3 runs from the conserved cysteine through the conserved F or W. Each record gives: clone size, J gene, D gene, V gene, CDR3 protein, CDR3 DNA. D genes are given only for firm matches. Where a row states a size, it is once, few, many or the class of an expanded clone; other rows omit it.

>NA|TRBJ1-1|TRBD1|TRBV11-2
CASSLGQTNTEAFF
TGTGCCAGCAGCTTGGGACAGACGAACACTGAAGCTTTCTTT
>NA|TRBJ2-2|NA|TRBV6-4
CASSAGDSGTGELFF
TGTGCCAGCAGTGCGGGGGACAGTGGCACCGGGGAGCTGTTTTTT
>once|TRBJ2-7|NA|TRBV6-5
CASSYSRDYEQYF
TGTGCCAGCAGTTACTCGCGGGATTACGAGCAGTACTTC
>NA|TRBJ2-1|NA|TRBV2
CASSPPSNEQFF
TGTGCCAGCAGCCCCCCCTCCAATGAGCAGTTCTTC
>NA|TRBJ2-1|NA|TRBV11-1
CASSPFGGANNEQFF
TGTGCCAGCAGCCCCTTCGGCGGGGCGAACAATGAGCAGTTCTTC
>few|TRBJ2-7|NA|TRBV7-2
CASSFSSYEQYF
TGTGCCAGCAGTTTTAGCTCCTACGAGCAGTACTTC
>NA|TRBJ1-2|NA|TRBV4-3
CASSQTLGVTNYGYTF
TGCGCCAGCAGCCAGACCTTGGGCGTTACTAACTATGGCTACACCTTC
>NA|TRBJ2-3|NA|TRBV28
CASKMEGLFTDTQYF
TGTGCCAGCAAGATGGAGGGGCTTTTCACAGATACGCAGTATTTT
>NA|TRBJ1-4|NA|TRBV6-5
CASGPSIANEKLFF
TGTGCCAGCGGCCCCTCAATCGCTAATGAAAAACTGTTTTTT
>NA|TRBJ2-5|TRBD1|TRBV5-6
CASLTGTGGVETQYF
TGTGCCAGTCTCACCGGGACAGGGGGGGTTGAGACCCAGTACTTC
>NA|TRBJ1-6|NA|TRBV7-2
CASSPNRDSPLHF
TGTGCCAGCAGCCCGAACAGGGATTCACCCCTCCACTTT
>once|TRBJ1-5|NA|TRBV7-2
CASSLPGQGQPQHF
TGTGCCAGCAGCTTGCCGGGACAAGGCCAGCCCCAGCATTTT
>NA|TRBJ2-2|NA|TRBV27
CASRGRTNTGELFF
TGTGCCAGCAGGGGGCGCACGAACACCGGGGAGCTGTTTTTT
>NA|TRBJ2-1|NA|TRBV5-1
CASSLVVYGVGSNEQFF
TGCGCCAGCAGCTTGGTGGTTTACGGAGTTGGGTCCAATGAGCAGTTCTTC
>NA|TRBJ2-2|TRBD1|TRBV5-6
CASSSTGGSGELFF
TGTGCCAGCAGCTCGACAGGGGGCTCCGGGGAGCTGTTTTTT
>NA|TRBJ1-3|TRBD1|TRBV5-1
CASSRDSHSGNTIYF
TGCGCCAGCAGCCGGGACAGTCACTCTGGAAACACCATATATTTT
>NA|TRBJ1-4|TRBD1|TRBV6-5
CASSLDRGLGKLFF
TGTGCCAGCAGTCTGGACAGGGGGCTAGGAAAACTGTTTTTT
>NA|TRBJ2-3|TRBD1|TRBV19
CASSSKDRAGTDTQYF
TGTGCCAGTAGTTCGAAGGACAGGGCCGGCACAGATACGCAGTATTTT
>NA|TRBJ2-5|TRBD2|TRBV5-1
CASSTTSGKETQYF
TGCGCCAGCAGCACCACTAGCGGAAAAGAGACCCAGTACTTC
>NA|TRBJ2-2|NA|TRBV19
CASRNPQRGPRAGELFF
TGTGCCAGTAGGAATCCTCAGCGAGGACCTAGAGCCGGGGAGCTGTTTTTT
>NA|TRBJ1-2|TRBD1|TRBV5-1
CASSLEGQETYGYTF
TGCGCCAGCAGCTTGGAGGGACAGGAGACCTATGGCTACACCTTC
>NA|TRBJ2-7|TRBD1|TRBV15
CATSAEAWTGDHEQYF
TGTGCCACCAGCGCGGAGGCTTGGACAGGGGATCACGAGCAGTACTTC
>NA|TRBJ2-7|TRBD2|TRBV30
CAGGRARYEQYF
TGTGCCGGCGGGAGGGCTAGGTACGAGCAGTACTTC
>NA|TRBJ1-4|TRBD1|TRBV7-9
CASSFTGGREKLFF
TGTGCCAGCAGCTTTACAGGGGGCCGGGAAAAACTGTTTTTT
>NA|TRBJ2-3|TRBD2|TRBV7-9
CASSYSGGDDTQYF
TGTGCCAGCAGCTATAGCGGGGGGGATGATACGCAGTATTTT
>NA|TRBJ1-5|NA|TRBV5-1
CASSVDSNNQPQHF
TGCGCCAGCAGCGTGGACAGTAACAATCAGCCCCAGCATTTT
>NA|TRBJ1-2|NA|TRBV28
CASNQGDYGYTF
TGTGCCAGTAACCAGGGCGACTATGGCTACACCTTC
>NA|TRBJ2-2|NA|TRBV5-1
CASSLGNTGELFF
TGCGCCAGCAGCTTGGGGAACACCGGGGAGCTGTTTTTT
>few|TRBJ1-1|TRBD1|TRBV29-1
CSASTGGNTEAFF
TGCAGCGCTTCGACAGGGGGTAACACTGAAGCTTTCTTT
>NA|TRBJ1-1|NA|TRBV6-6
CASSYRGAGTEAFF
TGTGCCAGCAGTTACCGAGGGGCTGGCACTGAAGCTTTCTTT
>NA|TRBJ2-5|NA|TRBV19
CASSLDRSQETQYF
TGTGCCAGTAGTCTTGACAGGTCCCAAGAGACCCAGTACTTC